One TCR beta chain is described in this entry. The antigen this receptor binds is unknown. The input lacks base qualities; no much larger clone sits a single base away. The cohort consisted of approximately 690 healthy bone marrow donors. At the time of sampling, every cohort member was nominally healthy, though immune exposures that went unrecorded were likely present. The donor tested CMV seronegative, placing the donor among the approximately 360 seronegative members of the cohort. Each donor provided a peripheral blood sample, and peripheral blood mononuclear cells were used for TCR beta sequencing. The Qiagen DNeasy Blood Extraction Kit was used to extract genomic DNA from the blood cell samples. Library construction relied on the immunoSEQ multiplex PCR assay. For the multiplex PCR, a mixture combining 60 forward primers for TCR Vbeta segments and 13 reverse primers for TCR Jbeta segments was used. A multiplex PCR assay on genomic DNA amplified the CDR3 region of rearranged TCR beta genes. Amplified TCR beta libraries were sequenced as 87-base-pair reads on the Illumina HiSeq System. Under the source paper's analysis protocol: Across the roughly 700 repertoires, a later analysis counted some 80 million unique TCR beta chains, approximately 12 million of which were shared by at least two donors. Raw reads were error-corrected and collapsed into unique sequences with a nearest-neighbor algorithm that merged closely related sequences to remove PCR and sequencing errors. Alignment of CDR3 sequences to IMGT reference sequences was used to assign V, D and J gene segments. For a sequence to be retained, a match of at least six nucleotides was required to both a V gene segment and a J gene segment. Rearrangements were called productive when the CDR3 lacked stop codons and stayed in frame with V and J; all others were non-productive. CDR3 was defined by IMGT convention, running from the second conserved V-encoded cysteine to the conserved J-encoded phenylalanine. In an earlier analysis of some 550 of the donors, sequences lacking an unambiguous match to a single V gene segment were excluded. In an earlier analysis of a few hundred of the donors, V segments were called functional above 56.7% productive rearrangements and were called segregating when the between-donor standard deviation exceeded 5%. A statistical classification framework was developed to diagnose cytomegalovirus status using the catalog of TCR beta chain sequences. A later analysis assigned V and J genes by comparing TCR nucleotide sequences with IMGT/GENE-DB human TR gene sequences. In a later analysis, CDR3 sequences and most-parsimonious VDJ recombination scenarios were assigned using the TCRdist pipeline. In a later analysis, each TCR beta chain was defined by its CDR3 amino acid sequence together with its V-gene family, and reads without a unique V-gene family were excluded. As a way to deal with suspected cross-contamination and a sequencing artifact, a later analysis dropped roughly 600 nucleotide sequences that were highly shared and had low generation probability. A later analysis calculated a clonal expansion index for each public chain from normalized within-repertoire ranks of inferred template counts. Generation probabilities in a later analysis came from a VDJ recombination model fitted to out-of-frame rearrangements, and those results were checked against IGoR. A later analysis scored TCR-TCR, TCR-HLA and TCR-CMV co-occurrence with hypergeometric tests, applying a repertoire-size bias correction to TCR pairs. To estimate false discovery rates, a later analysis permuted the HLA or CMV assignments 20 times. A later analysis grouped co-occurring TCRs with DBSCAN, adding TCRdist sequence similarity when clustering within HLA-allele-positive subsets. Repertoires with fewer than 30,000 or more than 120,000 public chains, plus five repertoires with anomalous nucleotide sharing, were excluded from co-occurrence clustering. TCRdb retrieved this table from immuneACCESS and kept in-frame rearrangements only. Not all clones are present; in checked studies, unresolved V genes account for under half, and no reason is known for the remainder. For V, J and clone size, that table is used; D and trimming come from the DNA. Present in this sample are approximately 140,000 clones, 65% to 90% of which were seen just once. The leading ten clones occupy 0.55% to 0.85% of the sample.

The data were taken from a study of cytomegalovirus exposure and HLA in healthy donors (dated by TCRdb to about 2017). With regard to the full study: An earlier analysis of approximately 640 of the donors reported approximately 290 Gb of sequence data and 117 million unique TCR beta sequences from about 179 million T cells. Because of strong linkage in the cohort, roughly five DR-DQ haplotypes were treated as single units for association and clustering. All discovery cohort repertoires had been generated on a single sequencing platform. Donor age, sex, ethnicity and CMV serostatus were collected together with the repertoire data. The study aimed to test whether signatures of past pathogen exposure could be identified by cataloging public T cell receptors. In addition to the first cohort of about 650 subjects, a separate validation cohort of 120 different subjects was used. An early release that covered 500 to 800 HLA-typed donors contained about 300 gigabases of sequencing data and 80 million or so unique TCR sequences. Both class I and class II loci were covered by HLA typing, at four-digit resolution. High-throughput TCR immunosequencing, statistical association of individual TCRs with disease status, and machine learning were combined to predict cytomegalovirus infection status. In a later genetic analysis, genome-wide SNP genotypes for about three fifths of the 666 donors were used, and that subset was treated as a discovery cohort. Among some 400 genotyped donors of the cohort, an average of around 250,000 unique TCR beta nucleotide sequences was sequenced per donor, of which about 18% were non-productive. A later analysis re-examined previously published TCR beta repertoires from about 670 donors and added high-resolution HLA genotyping to investigate patterns of TCR occurrence. Among the approximately 430 genotyped donors, around 81% belonged to the genetic ancestry cluster associated with self-reported Caucasian donors. Typing coverage differed by locus: A, B, C, DRB1 and DQB1 were typed in roughly 629-630 donors, DQA1 in 522, DPA1 in around 600, and DPB1 in approximately 450. In the later analysis, no new phenotypic data were used to find candidate immune exposures; instead, reliance was placed on TCR beta sequences and their occurrence across donors. The study profiled the T cell repertoires of 666 subjects by immunosequencing and related them to cytomegalovirus serostatus. An earlier analysis of 500 to 650 of the donors applied high-throughput TCR beta sequencing to assess whether each TCR beta V gene segment acted as functional or pseudogenic.

The CDR3, cysteine through phenylalanine, is 14 amino acids long. This entry keeps only the CDR3 DNA: 42 bases, framed from base 1. CDR1 and CDR2 (ENHRY, SYGVKD) derive from the germline V gene. V sheds 4 bases and J sheds 2 bases, leaving 11 bases between their ends. The paper's findings and limits, for the study overall: It was suggested by the authors that the approach could potentially be generalized to other disease states and immunological phenotypes. In vitro tests confirmed that a few of the cytomegalovirus-associated TCR beta chains recognize cytomegalovirus antigens. Presence/absence analyses assumed roughly uniform sequencing depth across donors, an assumption that may not hold. In an earlier analysis of around 600 of the donors, most TCR beta V segments appeared in productive rearrangements about 87% or about 30% of the time, broadly matching IMGT annotations. The 87-base-pair reads could not distinguish some IMGT-functional V segments, including TRBV6-2 and TRBV6-3, so those segments were excluded. CMV serostatus was the only immune exposure information available for the cohort. In a later genetic analysis, a missense DCLRE1C variant was associated with V-gene and J-gene trimming of TCR beta chains, and the association was replicated in an independent cohort. In a later analysis, HLA-associated TCR beta chains were found to be more clonally expanded and to have lower generation probabilities than equally common non-associated chains. When HLA alleles, especially DR and DQ, strongly co-occurred, TCR associations were difficult to assign to individual alleles. A later analysis reported that several top co-occurrence clusters appeared linked to parvovirus B19, influenza, CMV and Epstein-Barr virus. In this cohort, only TCR beta chains were sequenced, and detectable features were limited by the absence of alpha or paired-chain data. Compared with the roughly 700-donor mean, donors in an Asian-associated ancestry cluster had fewer N-insertions in productive TCRs, according to a later genetic analysis. A further reported finding was that TCR beta sequences accurately predicted the HLA-A and HLA-B alleles for most subjects in the first cohort. Because HLA typing was missing for some donors at each locus, association tests included only the typed subset. A group of highly shared sequence variants was considered likely to be a technical artifact of the sequencing pipeline. Correlated functional status among segregating V segments might reflect linkage disequilibrium, but an unknown experimental factor could not be ruled out. The earlier analysis of some 560 of the donors excluded over 15 rarely observed V segments, including chromosome 9 orphons, because counts were too low. In both the original and validation cohorts, the classifier was reported to diagnose cytomegalovirus status with high specificity and sensitivity. While some public TCRs were present in many individuals, most TCR sequences turned up only very rarely across donors. In the study, about 150 TCR beta chains were listed as associated with cytomegalovirus. At a false discovery rate of 0.05, a later analysis linked roughly 17,000 TCR beta sequences to specific HLA alleles. In a later analysis, the rate of TCR association differed among HLA loci, with DRB1 alleles having the most associated TCRs and HLA-C alleles having the fewest. Most CMV-associated TCR beta chains appeared to be HLA-restricted in a later analysis, and the HLA associations seemed to be driven largely by CMV exposure.

The specimen was PBMCs. The chain joins TRBV10-3 to TRBJ1-2; the D gene is perhaps TRBD1, from 5 matching bases. The clonotype comes from a man aged 18 to 30 in good health and CMV-seronegative. The base sequence is TGTGCCATCAGTGGTACAGGACCGAACTATGGCTACACCTTC. This translates into CAISGTGPNYGYTF.